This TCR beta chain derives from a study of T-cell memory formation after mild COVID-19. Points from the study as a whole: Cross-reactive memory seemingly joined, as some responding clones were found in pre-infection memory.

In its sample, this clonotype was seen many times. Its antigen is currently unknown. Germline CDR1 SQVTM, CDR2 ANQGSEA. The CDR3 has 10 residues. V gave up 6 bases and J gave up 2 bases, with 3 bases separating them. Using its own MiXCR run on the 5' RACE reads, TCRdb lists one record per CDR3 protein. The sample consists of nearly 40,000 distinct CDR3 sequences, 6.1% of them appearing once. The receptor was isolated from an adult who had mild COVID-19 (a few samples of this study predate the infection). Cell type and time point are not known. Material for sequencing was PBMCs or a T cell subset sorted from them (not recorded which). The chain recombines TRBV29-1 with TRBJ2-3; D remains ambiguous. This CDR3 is CSVDTDTQYF. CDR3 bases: TGCAGCGTGGACACAGATACGCAGTATTTT.